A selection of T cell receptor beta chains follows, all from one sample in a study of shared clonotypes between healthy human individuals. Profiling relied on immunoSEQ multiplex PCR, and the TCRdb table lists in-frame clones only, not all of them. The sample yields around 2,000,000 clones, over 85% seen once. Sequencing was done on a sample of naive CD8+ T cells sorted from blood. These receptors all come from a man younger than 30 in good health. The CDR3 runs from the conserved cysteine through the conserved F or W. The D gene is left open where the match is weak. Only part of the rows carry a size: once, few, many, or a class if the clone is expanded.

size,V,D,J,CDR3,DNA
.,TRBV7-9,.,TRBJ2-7,CASSSTPPTYEQYF,TGTGCCAGCAGCTCAACCCCTCCTACCTACGAGCAGTACTTC
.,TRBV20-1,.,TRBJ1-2,CSARIDYGYTF,TGCAGTGCTAGAATTGACTATGGCTACACCTTC
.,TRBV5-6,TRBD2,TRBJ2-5,CASSLVRGKETQYF,TGTGCCAGCAGCTTGGTGCGGGGGAAAGAGACCCAGTACTTC
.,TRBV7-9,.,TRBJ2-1,CASSSNSAGEQFF,TGTGCCAGCAGCTCTAATTCGGCGGGTGAGCAGTTCTTC
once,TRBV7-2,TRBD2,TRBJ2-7,CASSLIAGGGEQYF,TGTGCCAGCAGCTTAATAGCGGGAGGAGGAGAGCAGTACTTC
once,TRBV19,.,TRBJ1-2,CASSIIPFARDGYTF,TGTGCCAGTAGTATAATCCCCTTTGCCCGGGATGGCTACACCTTC
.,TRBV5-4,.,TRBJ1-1,CASSLTVEGEAFF,TGTGCCAGCAGCTTGACAGTGGAAGGGGAAGCTTTCTTT
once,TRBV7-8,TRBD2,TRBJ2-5,CASQAGDQETQYF,TGTGCCAGTCAAGCGGGGGACCAAGAGACCCAGTACTTC
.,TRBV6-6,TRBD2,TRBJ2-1,CASSGTSGKNEQFF,TGTGCCAGCAGTGGGACTAGCGGGAAAAATGAGCAGTTCTTC
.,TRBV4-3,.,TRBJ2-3,CASSQDSSADSTDTQYF,TGCGCCAGCAGCCAAGATTCCTCAGCGGATAGCACAGATACGCAGTATTTT
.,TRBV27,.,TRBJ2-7,CASSFRAEYEQYF,TGTGCCAGCAGTTTTCGGGCGGAGTACGAGCAGTACTTC
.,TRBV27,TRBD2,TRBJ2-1,CASSYSGGPLFNEQFF,TGTGCCAGCAGTTACTCGGGAGGGCCTCTTTTCAATGAGCAGTTCTTC
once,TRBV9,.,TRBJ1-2,CASSALESSNYGYTF,TGTGCCAGCAGCGCTTTAGAAAGCAGTAACTATGGCTACACCTTC
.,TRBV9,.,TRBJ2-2,CASGSGWTGELFF,TGTGCCAGCGGTTCAGGGTGGACCGGGGAGCTGTTTTTT
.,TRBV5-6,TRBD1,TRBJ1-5,CASSLFTGGRVAQHF,TGTGCCAGCAGCTTGTTTACAGGGGGCAGGGTGGCCCAGCATTTT